This T cell receptor beta chain came from a study of blood T cell repertoires in COVID-19. Enrollment of patients from Seattle took place during active infection, with longitudinal follow-up. V was pared by 3 bases and J by 5 bases, with 10 bases between. The germline V gene encodes CDR1 MDHEN and CDR2 SYDVKM. CDR3 size: 13 residues. In the original processing: Scientists estimated how many nucleated cells there were by amplifying reference gene primers. Produced via immunoSEQ multiplex PCR; TCRdb's table is partial and in-frame only. V and J calls and clone size are given by that table; D and trimming were obtained from the DNA. There are around 140,000 clones in the sample; roughly 84% occur only once, and 7% to 9.5% lies in the top ten.

J is TRBJ2-5 and V is TRBV28, with a possible D match to TRBD1 (5 bases). Sequenced input: peripheral blood. This TCR was sampled from a man between 25 and 39 years old with COVID-19, enrolled during active disease. CDR3 DNA: TGTGCCAGCAGTTTGGCAGGGCTGGAGACCCAGTACTTC. Protein: CASSLAGLETQYF.